These 18 T cell receptor beta chains originate from one sample sequenced in a study of blood T cell repertoires in COVID-19. Clones were sequenced by immunoSEQ multiplex PCR, and TCRdb holds only the in-frame ones, with some missing. The sample includes some 98,000 clones, around 82% of them seen just once. Sequenced sample: peripheral blood. The origin of the receptors is a man aged 70-80 years with active or convalescent COVID-19.

The CDR3 is CASSQRTTVMNTEAFF. CDR3 in DNA: TGCGCCAGCAGCCAAAGAACGACAGTTATGAACACTGAAGCTTTCTTT. The gene calls are TRBV4-1 and TRBJ1-1; tentatively, D is TRBD1 (5 bases). This CDR3 is built from 16 residues. V lost 2 bases and J 0 bases, leaving 13 bases between the germline ends. Germline CDR1 is MGHRA and CDR2 is YSYEKL.

The chain uses TRBV4-1 and TRBJ1-6; 10 bases agree with TRBD1. Unmatched junction bases numbered 9, after V lost 3 bases and J lost 7 bases. CDR1 and CDR2 from the germline V gene are MGHRA and YSYEKL. CDR3 length: 17 amino acids. The CDR3 DNA is TGCGCCAGCAGCCACCACCGGGACAGGGGTTGGAATTCACCCCTCCACTTT. It specifies CASSHHRDRGWNSPLHF.

This clone came up once. The chain has TRBV7-2 and TRBJ2-5; 10 bases align to TRBD2. V lost 4 bases and J lost 5; bases outside the gene matches: 7. CDR3 length: 15 amino acids. The germline V gene has CDR1 SGHTA and CDR2 FQGNSA. The CDR3: CASSWKRGGGETQYF. In DNA form, the CDR3 reads TGTGCCAGCAGCTGGAAGCGGGGGGGCGGTGAGACCCAGTACTTC. Looking up the rest from reference TRBV7-2 and TRBJ2-5 gives the full variable domain: GAGVSQSPSNKVTEKGKDVELRCDPISGHTALYWYRQSLGQGLEFLIYFQGNSAPDKSGLPSDRFSAERTGGSVSTLTIQRTQQEDSAVYLCASSWKRGGGETQYFGPGTRLLVL.

This chain uses TRBV11-1 with TRBJ2-3; 8 positions agree with TRBD2. J was trimmed by 6 bases and V by 1 base; bases with no gene match: 3. Germline V lookup: CDR1 SGHAT, CDR2 FQDESV (reference sequence). The CDR3 spans 14 residues. CDR3 DNA sequence: TGTGCCAGCAGCTTAGTTAGCGGGGTTGATACGCAGTATTTT. It specifies CASSLVSGVDTQYF.

The V gene is TRBV9, the J gene TRBJ2-1; 7 nucleotides align to TRBD2. The junction had 3 bases not matched to a gene; V was cut back by 0 bases and J by 6 bases. The germline CDR1 and CDR2 sequences are SGDLS and YYNGEE. The CDR3 runs to 14 residues. In DNA, the CDR3 is TGTGCCAGCAGCGTAGGGACTAGTATCAATGAGCAGTTCTTC. Its translation: CASSVGTSINEQFF.

CDR3 sequence (DNA): TGTGCCAGCAGCCCCCAGTACGTCGTCTATGGCTACACCTTC. Translating gives CASSPQYVVYGYTF. The rearrangement joins TRBV5-6 to TRBJ1-2; D uncertain. This CDR3 contains 14 residues. Germline V CDR1 and CDR2: SGHDT, YYEEEE. V lost 4 bases and J lost 4, with 14 bases in between.

This clone was seen once. The chain links TRBV5-5 to TRBJ1-2, with D unresolved. The V end was cut by 0 bases, the J end by 14 bases, with 14 bases between. This CDR3 comprises 12 residues. Per germline, CDR1 SGHKS and CDR2 YYEKEE (reference sequence). The CDR3 nucleotides are TGTGCCAGCAGCTTGGTGGCAGGCCCCTGGACCTTC. Protein: CASSLVAGPWTF.

The chain links TRBV19 to TRBJ2-2; D perhaps matches TRBD2 (6 bases). Trimming removed 3 bases at V and 5 bases at J, with 10 bases between. The CDR3 loop spans 14 amino acids. Looked up from germline, CDR1 is LNHDA and CDR2 is SQIVND (reference sequence). The CDR3 reads CASSIGRGTGELFF. DNA of the CDR3: TGTGCCAGTAGTATTGGTCGGGGGACCGGGGAGCTGTTTTTT.

V and J are TRBV11-2 and TRBJ2-4; 9 bases agree with TRBD1. J lost 3 bases, V lost 5 bases, and 5 bases had no gene match. In germline, CDR1 is SGHAT, CDR2 FQNNGV. CDR3 length: 15 residues. The CDR3, as DNA: TGTGCCAGCAGCAACCCGACAGGGGGCAAAAACATTCAGTACTTC. This sequence encodes CASSNPTGGKNIQYF.

This rearrangement joins TRBV4-1 to TRBJ1-5, with 7 bases matching TRBD1. With 0 bases clipped from V and 3 bases from J, the junction kept 5 bases outside the gene matches. The CDR3 consists of 16 residues. From germline, CDR1 is MGHRA and CDR2 YSYEKL. CDR3 nucleotide sequence: TGCGCCAGCAGCCAAGAACAGGGGTCCTCCAATCAGCCCCAGCATTTT. It yields the protein CASSQEQGSSNQPQHF.

The chain couples TRBV3-1 (or the pseudogene TRBV3-2) to TRBJ1-6; D uncertain. CDR1 is LGHDT and CDR2 is YNNKEL in the germline V gene (reference sequence). V was pared by 1 base and J by 6 bases, with 4 bases between. The CDR3 is 13 residues long. CDR3: CASSQGSNSPLHF. CDR3 bases: TGTGCCAGCAGCCAAGGGAGTAATTCACCCCTCCACTTT.

This chain uses TRBV15 with TRBJ2-6, with a weak D call TRBD2 (6 bases). This CDR3 spans 16 amino acids. V shed 0 bases and J shed 4 bases, with 10 bases lying between them. From germline, CDR1 is LNHNV and CDR2 YYDKDF (reference sequence). The CDR3 region has the DNA TGTGCCACCAGCAGAGATATGGGGGGAGGGGCCAACGTCCTGACTTTC. Protein: CATSRDMGGGANVLTF. The variable domain in full, completed from reference TRBV15 and TRBJ2-6, reads DAMVIQNPRYQVTQFGKPVTLSCSQTLNHNVMYWYQQKSSQAPKLLFHYYDKDFNNEADTPDNFQSRRPNTSFCFLDIRSPGLGDTAMYLCATSRDMGGGANVLTFGAGSRLTVL.

This chain connects TRBV2 to TRBJ1-1; D gene unclear. The germline V and J ends were trimmed by 3 bases and 5 bases, with 10 bases remaining between them. The CDR3 loop spans 13 amino acids. CDR1 is SNHLY and CDR2 is FYNNEI in the germline V gene. CDR3 coding DNA: TGTGCCAGCAGTGAGGGAGGGAGAACTGAAGCTTTCTTT. As protein: CASSEGGRTEAFF.

The chain employs TRBV19 and TRBJ1-5; 7 bases match TRBD1. The ends lost 9 bases at V and 9 bases at J; junction bases unmatched: 14. Germline V CDR1 and CDR2: LNHDA, SQIVND (reference sequence). The CDR3 spans 14 residues. The CDR3 DNA reads as TGTGCCAGCCGACAGGGTGCCTTTTTAGGGCCCCAGCATTTT. Encoded protein: CASRQGAFLGPQHF.

The chain couples TRBV19 to TRBJ1-3; D remains ambiguous. V was shortened by 1 base and J by 0 bases, with 7 bases between the two germline ends. The CDR3 runs 15 residues. Germline V gene sequence: CDR1 LNHDA, CDR2 SQIVND (reference sequence). CDR3 nucleotides: TGTGCCAGTAGTATAGGCGGCAGCTCTGGAAACACCATATATTTT. Protein sequence: CASSIGGSSGNTIYF.

This chain joins TRBV6-5 and TRBJ2-4; no clear D gene. CDR3 length: 14 residues. In germline, CDR1 is MNHEY, CDR2 SVGAGI. V shed 0 bases and J shed 9 bases, with 12 bases lying between them. The CDR3 sequence: CASSYSGSVGIQYF. The CDR3 DNA is TGTGCCAGCAGTTACTCTGGCAGCGTAGGCATTCAGTACTTC.

Here the CDR3 reads CASSPFPKSSYNEQFF. CDR3 DNA sequence: TGTGCCAGCTCACCATTCCCCAAGAGCTCCTACAATGAGCAGTTCTTC. The chain links TRBV18 to TRBJ2-1; no firm D call. Germline V gives CDR1 KGHSH, CDR2 LQKENI. This CDR3 region has 16 residues. V was pared by 2 bases and J by 0 bases, with 11 bases between.

This sequence joins TRBV9 and TRBJ2-4; D gene uncertain. Germline assignment: CDR1 SGDLS and CDR2 YYNGEE. Trimming shortened V by 5 bases and J by 0 bases, and 3 bases separated the two germline ends. The CDR3 consists of 12 residues. As DNA, the CDR3 is TGTGCCAGCAGACTAGCCAAAAACATTCAGTACTTC. Protein product: CASRLAKNIQYF.